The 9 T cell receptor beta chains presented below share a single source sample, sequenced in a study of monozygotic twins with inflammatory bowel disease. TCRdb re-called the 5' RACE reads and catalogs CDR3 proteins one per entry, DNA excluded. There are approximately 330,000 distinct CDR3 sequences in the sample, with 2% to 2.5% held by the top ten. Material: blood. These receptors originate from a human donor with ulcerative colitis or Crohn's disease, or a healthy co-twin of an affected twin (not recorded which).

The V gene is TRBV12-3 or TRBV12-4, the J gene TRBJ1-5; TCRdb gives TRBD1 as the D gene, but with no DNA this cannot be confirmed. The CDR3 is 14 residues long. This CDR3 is CASSFGITGQPQHF.

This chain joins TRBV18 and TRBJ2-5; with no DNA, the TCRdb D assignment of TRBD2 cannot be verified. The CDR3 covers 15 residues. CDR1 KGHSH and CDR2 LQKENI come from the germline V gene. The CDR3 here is CASSLLAGVGETQYF.

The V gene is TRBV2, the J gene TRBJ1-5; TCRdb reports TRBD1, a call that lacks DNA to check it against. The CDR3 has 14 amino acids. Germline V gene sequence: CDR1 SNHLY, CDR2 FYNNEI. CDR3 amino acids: CASSEPGGNQPQHF.

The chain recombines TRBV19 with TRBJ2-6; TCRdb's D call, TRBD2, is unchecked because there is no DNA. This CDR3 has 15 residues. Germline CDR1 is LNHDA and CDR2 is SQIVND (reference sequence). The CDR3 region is CASSSGLSGANVLTF.

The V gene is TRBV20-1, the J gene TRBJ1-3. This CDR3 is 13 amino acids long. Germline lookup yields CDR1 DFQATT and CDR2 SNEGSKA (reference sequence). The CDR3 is CSVSAGSGNTIYF.

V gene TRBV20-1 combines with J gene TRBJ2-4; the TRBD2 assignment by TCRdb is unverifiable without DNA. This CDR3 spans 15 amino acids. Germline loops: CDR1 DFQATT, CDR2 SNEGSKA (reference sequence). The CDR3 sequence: CSARDSEEPKNIQYF.

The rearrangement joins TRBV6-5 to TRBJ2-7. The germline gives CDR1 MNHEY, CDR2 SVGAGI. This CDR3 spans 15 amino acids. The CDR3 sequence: CASSYSTELFYEQYF.

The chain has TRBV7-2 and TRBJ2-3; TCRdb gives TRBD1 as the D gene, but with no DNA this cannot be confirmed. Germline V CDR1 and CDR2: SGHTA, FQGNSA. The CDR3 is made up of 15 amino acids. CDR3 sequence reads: CASRARRGFPDTQYF.

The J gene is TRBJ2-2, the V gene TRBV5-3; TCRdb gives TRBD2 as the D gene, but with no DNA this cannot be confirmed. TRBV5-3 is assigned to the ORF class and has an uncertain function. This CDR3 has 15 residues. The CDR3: CARSASGGDAGELFF.